The entry that follows covers one T cell receptor (beta chain) sequence. The antigen remains undetermined. Germline trimming cut 5 bases from V and 6 bases from J; bases unmatched to any gene: 4. The germline CDR1 and CDR2 sequences are SEHNR and FQNEAQ (reference sequence). This CDR3 comprises 13 residues. The PCR had 60 Vbeta and 13 Jbeta primers. Sequencing was performed with immunoSEQ multiplex PCR; in TCRdb, only in-frame clones are kept and a portion is missing. The sample yields roughly 180,000 clones, roughly 83% seen once. This record comes from a study of cytomegalovirus exposure and HLA in healthy donors. Study results and limitations: In a later analysis, TCR beta V- and J-gene trimming was associated with a missense DCLRE1C variant. Apart from CMV serostatus, no immune exposure information was available.

This TCR came from a man aged 25 to 40 in good health and CMV-seronegative. The chain recombines TRBV7-9 with TRBJ2-1; 7 nucleotides agree with TRBD1. The specimen sequenced was PBMCs. DNA for the CDR3: TGTGCCAGCAGCCCGGACAGGTTCAATGAGCAGTTCTTC. Translating gives CASSPDRFNEQFF.